This T cell receptor beta chain stems from a study of blood T cells in healthy people across ages. Alongside a J-beta primer mix, a sample-barcoded 5' primer served in a second PCR lasting 7 to 11 cycles. TCRdb re-analysed the 5' RACE reads in MiXCR, keeping a single row per CDR3 protein. Among about 780,000 distinct CDR3 sequences listed, about 47% were seen once. This CDR3 is built from 12 residues. Germline V gives CDR1 SGHDT, CDR2 YYEEEE. This sequence was found in an elderly man in good health. The J gene is TRBJ2-7, the V gene TRBV5-6; tentative D call: TRBD2 (6 bases). The DNA matches TRBJ2-4 better at its end, which makes the J call doubtful. Sequencing input: blood. The CDR3 coding sequence is TGTGCCAGCGGGGGGAAGGGCAACATTCAGTACTTC. It encodes CASGGKGNIQYF.